What follows are 18 T cell receptor beta chains derived from one specimen sequenced in a study of beta chain features in type 1 diabetes. Findings of the study overall: All four CD4+ subsets of Type 1 diabetes patients contained TCRB CDR3s that were moderately but significantly shorter.

Every isolated RNA sample was fully reverse transcribed, so sequencing captured expressed TCRB transcripts. The protocol was immunoSEQ multiplex PCR, while the TCRdb copy is restricted to in-frame clones and leaves out a portion. The sample consists of approximately 46,000 clones, about 48% of them appearing once. These TCRs are of unknown antigen specificity. Sequencing was performed on stem cell memory CD4+ T cells from blood. The receptors originated from a man aged 30-40 years with type 1 diabetes.

The genes are TRBV20-1 and TRBJ2-7; D may be TRBD2 (5 bases). V was cut by 6 bases and J by 6 bases, with 12 bases left in between. CDR1 and CDR2 from the germline V gene are DFQATT and SNEGSKA (reference sequence). The length of the CDR3 is 11 residues. For the CDR3, the DNA is TGCAGTGCCGGGGTCGCGGGCGAGCAGTACTTC. Translating it yields CSAGVAGEQYF.

V and J are TRBV5-1 and TRBJ1-2; a weak D match, TRBD1 (6 bases). The germline gives CDR1 SGHRS, CDR2 YFSETQ. Trimming removed 4 bases at V and 8 bases at J, with 18 bases between. CDR3 length: 14 amino acids. The CDR3 coding sequence is TGCGCCAGCAGCACCATACAGGGCGGCTGGGGCTACACCTTC. Translation gives CASSTIQGGWGYTF.

The chain has TRBV14 and TRBJ2-5; 8 bases are shared with TRBD2. CDR3 length equals 12 residues. Germline assignment: CDR1 SGHDN and CDR2 FVKESK. Trimming cost V 2 bases and J 11 bases; bases outside gene matches: 4. The CDR3 DNA sequence: TGTGCCAGCAGCCAAAACGAGCGGGGGCAGTACTTC. It specifies CASSQNERGQYF.

The V gene is TRBV7-2, the J gene TRBJ1-2; the D gene is possibly TRBD1 (6 bases). Germline V gives CDR1 SGHTA, CDR2 FQGNSA. CDR3 length: 12 residues. The V end was cut by 7 bases, the J end by 7 bases, with 13 bases between. CDR3 DNA sequence: TGTGCCAGCACCTCTACAGGGAGTGGCTACACCTTC. This gives the protein CASTSTGSGYTF.

The chain links TRBV28 to TRBJ1-4, with a possible D match to TRBD1 (6 bases). Trimming removed 8 bases at V and 3 bases at J, with 13 bases between. The CDR3 is 14 amino acids. Germline V gene lookup returns CDR1 MDHEN and CDR2 SYDVKM. CDR3 nucleotides: TGTGCCAGCTACCGTGGGGGCCCTAATGAAAAACTGTTTTTT. Amino acid sequence: CASYRGGPNEKLFF.

Only a few counts were recorded for this clone. This chain connects TRBV5-1 to TRBJ1-2; weak D call: TRBD1 (6 bases). The ends were cut back, 3 bases at V and 4 bases at J, with 16 bases in the middle. From germline, CDR1 is SGHRS and CDR2 YFSETQ. The CDR3 is 15 amino acids. CDR3 in DNA: TGCGCCAGCAGCTCGGGATCGACAGGTACCTATGGCTACACCTTC. This sequence encodes CASSSGSTGTYGYTF.

This clone turned up a few times. The rearrangement links TRBV6-5 to TRBJ1-2; TRBD1 agrees at 11 bases. The CDR3 is 13 amino acids. The germline V gene has CDR1 MNHEY and CDR2 SVGAGI. J gave up 7 bases and V 6 bases, and 4 bases lay outside the gene matches. In DNA form, the CDR3 reads TGTGCCAGCAGGAGGGGGACAGGGGGTGGCTACACCTTC. Residues: CASRRGTGGGYTF.

The rearrangement links TRBV29-1 to TRBJ1-3; D is uncertain. The length of the CDR3 is 13 residues. The germline V gene has CDR1 SQVTM and CDR2 ANQGSEA. This CDR3 is CSARQASGNTIYF. The DNA of the CDR3 is TGCAGTGCCCGGCAGGCCTCTGGAAACACCATATATTTT.

The gene calls are TRBV7-2 and TRBJ2-7; 8 bases agree with TRBD1. V lost 4 bases and J lost 3; bases outside the gene matches: 5. Germline lookup yields CDR1 SGHTA and CDR2 FQGNSA. CDR3 length: 14 residues. CDR3: CASSYQGAHYEQYF. Here the CDR3 DNA reads TGTGCCAGCAGCTACCAGGGGGCGCACTACGAGCAGTACTTC.

The genes are TRBV6-5 and TRBJ2-5; TRBD1 matches at 7 bases. The CDR3 loop spans 14 amino acids. In germline, CDR1 is MNHEY, CDR2 SVGAGI. With V trimmed by 11 bases and J by 1 base, 10 bases remained unmatched. CDR3 bases: TGTGCCTCCAGGGAGACAGGGACCCAAGAGACCCAGTACTTC. It is translated as CASRETGTQETQYF.

The V gene is TRBV4-1, the J gene TRBJ1-1; D is unclear. This CDR3 contains 16 residues. Germline values: CDR1 MGHRA, CDR2 YSYEKL. The V gene lost 0 bases and the J gene lost 4 bases, with 15 bases spanning the gap. Here the CDR3 reads CASSQDSSLRSTEAFF. In DNA form, the CDR3 reads TGCGCCAGCAGCCAAGATAGTTCTTTAAGGAGCACTGAAGCTTTCTTT.

This clone was counted a few times. The J gene is TRBJ2-2, the V gene TRBV7-2; 8 nucleotides line up with TRBD2. This CDR3 spans 14 amino acids. Germline lookup yields CDR1 SGHTA and CDR2 FQGNSA. Germline trimming cut 5 bases from V and 7 bases from J; bases unmatched to any gene: 6. The CDR3 is CASSRSGDIGELFF. The DNA of the CDR3 is TGTGCCAGCAGCCGTAGCGGGGACATCGGGGAGCTGTTTTTT. The full variable domain, with the rest looked up from reference TRBV7-2 and TRBJ2-2, is GAGVSQSPSNKVTEKGKDVELRCDPISGHTALYWYRQSLGQGLEFLIYFQGNSAPDKSGLPSDRFSAERTGGSVSTLTIQRTQQEDSAVYLCASSRSGDIGELFFGEGSRLTVL.

The chain links TRBV5-4 to TRBJ2-1, with TRBD2 matching over 9 bases. The CDR3 sequence is 16 residues long. With 4 bases clipped from V and 6 bases from J, the junction kept 11 bases outside the gene matches. Germline V lookup: CDR1 SGHNT, CDR2 YYREEE (reference sequence). The CDR3 sequence is CASSPSLAGALNEQFF. The CDR3 nucleotides read TGTGCCAGCAGCCCCTCACTAGCGGGCGCGCTCAATGAGCAGTTCTTC.

This clone has a handful of counts. The gene calls are TRBV28 and TRBJ2-1; no clear D gene. Germline loops: CDR1 MDHEN, CDR2 SYDVKM. There are 12 residues in the CDR3. The V end lost 6 bases, the J end lost 4 bases, and 7 bases lay between the germline ends. The CDR3 sequence is CASSAIYNEQFF. The CDR3 DNA follows: TGTGCCAGCAGCGCTATATACAATGAGCAGTTCTTC.

The chain recombines TRBV2 with TRBJ1-2; D call uncertain. From germline, CDR1 is SNHLY and CDR2 FYNNEI. The CDR3 extends over 15 amino acids. V was cut by 6 bases and J by 0 bases, with 14 bases left in between. In nucleotides, the CDR3 is TGTGCCAGCAGCCCTGACTGGATAGCTAACTATGGCTACACCTTC. Translated: CASSPDWIANYGYTF.

Here the CDR3 DNA reads TGCGCCAGCAGCCAAGCGTGGACTGGGACTAGCGACTCCTACGAGCAGTACTTC. Its protein product is CASSQAWTGTSDSYEQYF. The V gene is TRBV4-3, the J gene TRBJ2-7, with 10 nucleotides matching TRBD2. Germline V gene sequence: CDR1 LGHNA, CDR2 YSLEER. J lost 0 bases, V lost 1 base, and 9 bases had no gene match. CDR3 size: 18 residues.

The chain links TRBV5-1 to TRBJ2-3; TRBD1 matches at 7 bases. Germline V gene sequence: CDR1 SGHRS, CDR2 YFSETQ. Trimming at V came to 0 bases and at J to 4 bases, leaving 8 bases not matched to a gene. The CDR3 runs 16 residues. The CDR3 loop reads CASSLAGTASPDTQYF. CDR3 sequence (DNA): TGCGCCAGCAGCTTGGCTGGGACAGCGAGCCCAGATACGCAGTATTTT.

The count of this clone is one. CDR3 sequence: CASSVLATNEQFF. CDR3 nucleotide sequence: TGTGCCAGCAGCGTACTAGCCACCAATGAGCAGTTCTTC. The chain uses TRBV9 and TRBJ2-1, with TRBD2 as a possible D gene (5 bases). The CDR3 length is 13 residues. Germline V lookup: CDR1 SGDLS, CDR2 YYNGEE. Deletions cut 1 base from V and 6 bases from J, with 8 bases between.